These 5 T cell receptor beta chains came from one sample sequenced in a study of regulatory T cells in long-lasting Graves disease. CDR3 regions were amplified by Arm-PCR using iRepertoire HTBI primers to build TCR beta libraries. TCRdb redid the calling of the multiplex PCR reads with MiXCR, one entry per CDR3 protein. Of some 330,000 distinct CDR3 sequences in the sample, 12% were seen once. Time point defined: newly diagnosed GD, antithyroid drugs for less than 3 months. The TCR library was made from RNA extracted from PBMCs. These same data were also listed under a study on T cells in Graves' hyperthyroidism and ophthalmopathy.

This sample comprised peripheral blood mononuclear cells (PBMCs), obtained at new diagnosis, from a patient treated with antithyroid drugs. These receptors came from a young woman with Graves disease.

This clonotype was observed a few times. The V and J genes are TRBV18 and TRBJ1-5, with D possibly matching TRBD1 (6 bases). Trimming left V 3 bases short and J 1 base short, with 10 bases between. This CDR3 has 15 residues. Germline V lookup: CDR1 KGHSH, CDR2 LQKENI. In DNA, the CDR3 is TGTGCCAGCTCACCCCCGGGACAAAGCAATCAGCCCCAGCATTTT. This sequence encodes CASSPPGQSNQPQHF.

This clonotype was seen at least ten times. The V gene is TRBV3-1, the J gene TRBJ2-7; the match to TRBD2 covers 8 bases. With V trimmed by 4 bases and J by 6 bases, 14 bases remained unmatched. Germline CDR1 is LGHDT and CDR2 is YNNKEL (reference sequence). The CDR3 sequence is 16 residues long. The CDR3 is CASSPNPGGSRSEQYF. The DNA of the CDR3 is TGTGCCAGCAGCCCGAACCCGGGGGGGAGTCGTTCCGAGCAGTACTTC.

This clonotype occurred a few times. Here the CDR3 reads CASSTGFLAGARFYEQYF. In nucleotides, the CDR3 is TGTGCCAGCTCGACCGGGTTTTTGGCGGGAGCGCGATTCTACGAGCAGTACTTC. V usage is TRBV18 and J usage is TRBJ2-7; 7 bases are a match to TRBD2. This CDR3 is built from 18 residues. The ends lost 6 bases at V and 3 bases at J; junction bases unmatched: 20. The V gene's germline CDR1 is KGHSH and CDR2 LQKENI.

A few counts support this clonotype. V usage is TRBV10-3 and J usage is TRBJ2-6; D is perhaps TRBD1 or TRBD2 (5 bases each). Trimming removed 2 bases at V and 3 bases at J, with 11 bases between. Germline V lookup: CDR1 ENHRY, CDR2 SYGVKD. CDR3 length: 16 residues. The CDR3 coding sequence is TGTGCCATCAGTGAGCCCGGGGCGGATGGGGCCAACGTCCTGACTTTC. This translates into CAISEPGADGANVLTF.

The rearrangement uses TRBV4-3 and TRBJ1-1; no definite D call. The CDR3 extends over 15 amino acids. Germline V gene sequence: CDR1 LGHNA, CDR2 YSLEER. V was cut by 4 bases and J by 0 bases, with 12 bases left in between. DNA for the CDR3: TGCGCCAGCAGCCGAGGGATCTTGGTGAACACTGAAGCTTTCTTT. It codes for CASSRGILVNTEAFF.